The sequence of this T cell receptor (beta chain) was determined in a study of T cells in Graves' hyperthyroidism and ophthalmopathy. Graves' hyperthyroidism qualified as stable when ophthalmopathy did not progress within 18 months. The study excluded patients with uncontrolled infection, other autoimmune disease, pregnancy or lactation. CDR3 size: 14 residues. Trimming took 8 bases from V and 2 from J, leaving 16 bases between them. There were TCR beta CDR3 regions amplified from RNA transcripts. During a first-round RT-PCR of the TCR CDR3, the HTBI primer set was used. TCRdb re-derived calls from the multiplex PCR reads in MiXCR, one entry per CDR3 protein. The sample consists of approximately 520,000 distinct CDR3 sequences, 20% to 25% of them appearing once.

The sequenced sample consisted of blood. The chain joins TRBV12-3 or TRBV12-4 to TRBJ2-7; D possibly matches TRBD1 or TRBD2 (5 bases each). The clonotype originates from a man aged 18-30 years with Graves' hyperthyroidism. The CDR3 DNA sequence: TGTGCCAGCTCAGCCGGGACCTCCGCCTACGAGCAGTACTTC. As protein: CASSAGTSAYEQYF.